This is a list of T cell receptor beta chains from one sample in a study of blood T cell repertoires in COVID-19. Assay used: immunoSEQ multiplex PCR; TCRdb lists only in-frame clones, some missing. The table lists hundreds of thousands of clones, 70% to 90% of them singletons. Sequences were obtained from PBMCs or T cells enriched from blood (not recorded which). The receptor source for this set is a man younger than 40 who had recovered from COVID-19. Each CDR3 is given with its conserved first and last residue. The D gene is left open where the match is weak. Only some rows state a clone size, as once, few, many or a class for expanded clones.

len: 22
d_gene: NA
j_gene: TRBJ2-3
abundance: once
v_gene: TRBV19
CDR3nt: TGTGCCAGTAGTATTAAGAGTCTGGACCGGGAACCCGGCGGAACTAGCACAGATACGCAGTATTTT
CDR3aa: CASSIKSLDREPGGTSTDTQYF

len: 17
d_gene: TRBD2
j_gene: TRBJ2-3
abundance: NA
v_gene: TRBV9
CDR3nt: TGTGCCAGCAGCGTAGGAGCGGGGGGCCTCTTCACAGATACGCAGTATTTT
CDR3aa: CASSVGAGGLFTDTQYF

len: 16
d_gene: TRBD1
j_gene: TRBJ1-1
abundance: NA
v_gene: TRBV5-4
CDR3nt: TGTGCCAGCAGCTCACGGGACAGACCACAAAACACTGAAGCTTTCTTT
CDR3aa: CASSSRDRPQNTEAFF

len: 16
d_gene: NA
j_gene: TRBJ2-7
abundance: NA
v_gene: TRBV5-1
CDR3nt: TGCGCCAGCAGTCACTTGCCCGGGACTGTCTCCTACGAGCAGTACTTC
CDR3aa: CASSHLPGTVSYEQYF

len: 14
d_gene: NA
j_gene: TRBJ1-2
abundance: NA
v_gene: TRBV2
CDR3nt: TGTGCCAGCAGAGAAACAACAGTTAACTATGGCTACACCTTC
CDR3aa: CASRETTVNYGYTF

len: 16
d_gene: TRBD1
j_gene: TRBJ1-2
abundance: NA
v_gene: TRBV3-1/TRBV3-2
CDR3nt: TGTGCCAGCAGCCAAGATTGGGGACAGGGGACCTATGGCTACACCTTC
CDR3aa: CASSQDWGQGTYGYTF

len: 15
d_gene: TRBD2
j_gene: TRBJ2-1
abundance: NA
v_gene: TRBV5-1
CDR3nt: TGCGCCAGCAGCTTGGTAGCGGGACTTTACAATGAGCAGTTCTTC
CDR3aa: CASSLVAGLYNEQFF

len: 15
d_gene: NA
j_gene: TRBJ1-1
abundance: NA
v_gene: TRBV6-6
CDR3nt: TGTGCCAGCACCGAATTTCAGGACAGGAACACTGAAGCTTTCTTT
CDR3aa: CASTEFQDRNTEAFF

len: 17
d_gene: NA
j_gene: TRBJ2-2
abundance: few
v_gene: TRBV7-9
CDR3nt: TGTGCCAGCACGTTAATGGGAAGGGGAAGGGACACCGGGGAGCTGTTTTTT
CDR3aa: CASTLMGRGRDTGELFF

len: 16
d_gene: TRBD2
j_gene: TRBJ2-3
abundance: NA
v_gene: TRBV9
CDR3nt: TGTGCCAGCAGCGTAGGGCGGGGGGGTAGCACAGATACGCAGTATTTT
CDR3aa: CASSVGRGGSTDTQYF

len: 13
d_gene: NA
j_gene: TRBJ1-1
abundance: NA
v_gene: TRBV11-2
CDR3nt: TGTGCCAGCAGCGTAGTGGGGGGCACTGAAGCTTTCTTT
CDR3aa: CASSVVGGTEAFF